The rows below give T cell receptor beta chains drawn from one sample of a study of blood T cells in healthy people across ages. TCRdb re-derived calls from the 5' RACE reads in MiXCR, one entry per CDR3 protein. The profile covers approximately 800,000 distinct CDR3 sequences, with around 45% appearing a single time and less than 20% taken by the ten largest. Source material: blood. Every receptor here comes from a man at least 80 years old in good health. Both conserved end residues are trimmed from each CDR3. The order of the fields is CDR3 protein, V gene, CDR3 length, J gene.

CDR3 protein: SARGPGAALQETQY
V gene: TRBV20-1
CDR3 length: 14
J gene: TRBJ2-5

CDR3 protein: ASSPTGSNTGELF
V gene: TRBV12-3/TRBV12-4
CDR3 length: 13
J gene: TRBJ2-2

CDR3 protein: ASSLGDTEEGTQY
V gene: TRBV27
CDR3 length: 13
J gene: TRBJ2-3

CDR3 protein: ASSQIQGPIQETQY
V gene: TRBV5-1
CDR3 length: 14
J gene: TRBJ2-5

CDR3 protein: ASSLKLSGTGGAYGYT
V gene: TRBV27
CDR3 length: 16
J gene: TRBJ1-2

CDR3 protein: SVDSGQGYNEQY
V gene: TRBV29-1
CDR3 length: 12
J gene: TRBJ2-5

CDR3 protein: ASSSTGQNEQY
V gene: TRBV7-2
CDR3 length: 11
J gene: TRBJ2-7

CDR3 protein: ASSYSGLAGRAQQF
V gene: TRBV6-2/TRBV6-3
CDR3 length: 14
J gene: TRBJ2-1

CDR3 protein: SVGVAISKETQY
V gene: TRBV29-1
CDR3 length: 12
J gene: TRBJ2-5

CDR3 protein: ASSPSRDRVAGELF
V gene: TRBV12-3/TRBV12-4
CDR3 length: 14
J gene: TRBJ2-2

CDR3 protein: ASSLSGLSDTQY
V gene: TRBV7-3
CDR3 length: 12
J gene: TRBJ2-3

CDR3 protein: ASRRGALNTEAF
V gene: TRBV5-1
CDR3 length: 12
J gene: TRBJ1-1

CDR3 protein: ATSDSYREDYT
V gene: TRBV24-1
CDR3 length: 11
J gene: TRBJ1-2

CDR3 protein: ASGQATENYGYT
V gene: TRBV4-2
CDR3 length: 12
J gene: TRBJ1-2

CDR3 protein: ASSRQTGDEQY
V gene: TRBV4-3
CDR3 length: 11
J gene: NA

CDR3 protein: ASSVGRTGKNTEAF
V gene: TRBV5-1
CDR3 length: 14
J gene: TRBJ1-1

CDR3 protein: ASSEELAGDKNIQY
V gene: TRBV9
CDR3 length: 14
J gene: TRBJ2-4

CDR3 protein: ASSLPGVGEETQY
V gene: TRBV5-4
CDR3 length: 13
J gene: TRBJ2-5

CDR3 protein: ASSKTGAVENIQY
V gene: TRBV10-2
CDR3 length: 13
J gene: TRBJ2-4

CDR3 protein: SADRDAWGYT
V gene: TRBV20-1
CDR3 length: 10
J gene: TRBJ1-2

CDR3 protein: ASSQALAGVYNEQF
V gene: TRBV4-1
CDR3 length: 14
J gene: TRBJ2-1

CDR3 protein: AISDSVYEQY
V gene: TRBV10-3
CDR3 length: 10
J gene: TRBJ2-7

CDR3 protein: SASPLVGVQETQY
V gene: TRBV20-1
CDR3 length: 13
J gene: TRBJ2-5

CDR3 protein: ASSGLGGNNQPQH
V gene: TRBV6-5
CDR3 length: 13
J gene: TRBJ1-5

CDR3 protein: SVVLGTGGYEQY
V gene: TRBV29-1
CDR3 length: 12
J gene: TRBJ2-7

CDR3 protein: ASSPSAGGTSTDTQY
V gene: TRBV4-1
CDR3 length: 15
J gene: TRBJ2-3

CDR3 protein: ASSLVIGAKETQY
V gene: TRBV7-2
CDR3 length: 13
J gene: TRBJ2-5

CDR3 protein: ASSHGAGGVGSNQPQH
V gene: TRBV4-2
CDR3 length: 16
J gene: TRBJ1-5

CDR3 protein: ASSLGGVTSGVSRGTQY
V gene: TRBV7-2
CDR3 length: 17
J gene: NA

CDR3 protein: AISERAQQSPLH
V gene: TRBV10-3
CDR3 length: 12
J gene: TRBJ1-6

CDR3 protein: ASSFQAGSYNEQY
V gene: TRBV7-2
CDR3 length: 13
J gene: NA

CDR3 protein: ASSFAGGSSYEQY
V gene: TRBV27
CDR3 length: 13
J gene: TRBJ2-7

CDR3 protein: SAVGQSTYEQY
V gene: TRBV20-1
CDR3 length: 11
J gene: TRBJ2-7

CDR3 protein: SVEISGYEQY
V gene: TRBV29-1
CDR3 length: 10
J gene: NA

CDR3 protein: ASRRGQGNEQF
V gene: TRBV6-5
CDR3 length: 11
J gene: TRBJ2-1

CDR3 protein: ASKAGTDYGYT
V gene: TRBV27
CDR3 length: 11
J gene: TRBJ1-2

CDR3 protein: ASSSQGGRFYEQY
V gene: TRBV27
CDR3 length: 13
J gene: TRBJ2-7

CDR3 protein: ASSFSQGGITDTQY
V gene: TRBV7-9
CDR3 length: 14
J gene: TRBJ2-3

CDR3 protein: ASKQNPQGTQY
V gene: TRBV6-5
CDR3 length: 11
J gene: NA

CDR3 protein: ASSLNRRRTNYGYT
V gene: TRBV28
CDR3 length: 14
J gene: TRBJ1-2

CDR3 protein: ASTREWNTQY
V gene: TRBV9
CDR3 length: 10
J gene: TRBJ2-3

CDR3 protein: SARDLRLGFEQY
V gene: TRBV20-1
CDR3 length: 12
J gene: NA

CDR3 protein: ASSRGTGGFGNTIY
V gene: TRBV3-1
CDR3 length: 14
J gene: TRBJ1-3

CDR3 protein: SARKGPAGVSETQY
V gene: TRBV20-1
CDR3 length: 14
J gene: TRBJ2-5

CDR3 protein: ASSSGVIAGALQETQY
V gene: TRBV7-2
CDR3 length: 16
J gene: TRBJ2-5

CDR3 protein: ASSPRTSIDTGELF
V gene: TRBV11-2
CDR3 length: 14
J gene: TRBJ2-2

CDR3 protein: ASSSLSGTPRNEQL
V gene: TRBV11-3
CDR3 length: 14
J gene: TRBJ2-1

CDR3 protein: SACRLDSTDTQY
V gene: TRBV20-1
CDR3 length: 12
J gene: TRBJ2-3

CDR3 protein: SVGQGSEAF
V gene: TRBV29-1
CDR3 length: 9
J gene: TRBJ1-1

CDR3 protein: ASSTSGIGSTDTQY
V gene: TRBV18
CDR3 length: 14
J gene: TRBJ2-3

CDR3 protein: ASSVPGGEPGLARGLGSTDTQY
V gene: TRBV5-6
CDR3 length: 22
J gene: TRBJ2-3

CDR3 protein: ASSPGPSDEKLF
V gene: TRBV5-6
CDR3 length: 12
J gene: TRBJ1-4

CDR3 protein: SARQTGVLVPEQY
V gene: TRBV20-1
CDR3 length: 13
J gene: TRBJ2-5